The 28 T cell receptor beta chains below come from one sample, sequenced in a study of shared clonotypes between healthy human individuals (dated by TCRdb to 2018 to 2021). Preparation of the library involved the immunoSEQ multiplex PCR assay. Imported from immuneACCESS, the table was reduced by TCRdb to in-frame sequences with V and J called. These copies leave out some clones; in studies compared against another copy, an unresolved V gene accounts for under half, and the cause of the remainder is not known. The sample contains about 2 million clones, over 85% of them found a single time. The ten largest clones add up to 0.13% of the sample. Sequenced sample: naive CD4+ T cells sorted from blood. In the paper's terms, the cell subset or site label means: CD45RA+ positively selected. The receptors derive from a man aged 18 to 30 in good health.

The rearrangement joins TRBV9 to TRBJ2-5, with a possible D match to TRBD1 (6 bases). The CDR3 consists of 15 residues. Per the germline V gene, CDR1 is SGDLS and CDR2 is YYNGEE. Trimming left V 4 bases short and J 2 bases short, with 15 bases between. CDR3 sequence reads: CASSPRDRPQETQYF. The CDR3 DNA reads as TGTGCCAGCAGCCCCCGCGACAGGCCGCAAGAGACCCAGTACTTC.

This chain connects TRBV9 to TRBJ2-3; the D is unclear. The CDR3 runs to 15 residues. Trimming removed 0 bases at V and 2 bases at J, with 10 bases between. CDR1 SGDLS and CDR2 YYNGEE come from the germline V gene. The CDR3 loop is CASSVVAVNTDTQYF. The CDR3 DNA reads TGTGCCAGCAGCGTAGTAGCAGTAAACACAGATACGCAGTATTTT.

This clone has a single count. This chain links TRBV19 with TRBJ2-7; TRBD1 agrees at 8 bases. The ends lost 9 bases at V and 6 bases at J; junction bases unmatched: 4. The CDR3 length is 11 residues. Germline V CDR1 and CDR2: LNHDA, SQIVND (reference sequence). The CDR3 region has the DNA TGTGCCAGCCGGACAGGGACCGAGCAGTACTTC. It translates to CASRTGTEQYF.

Comment on this clone: The junction differs from germline at one of its ends, possibly a read error. This chain links TRBV11-2 with TRBJ2-7; the D is unclear. The CDR3 is 12 residues long. Looked up from germline, CDR1 is SGHAT and CDR2 is FQNNGV. CDR3 in DNA: TGTGCCAGCAGCTTAGGTTCCCGACCCCGGGTCTTC. Amino acid sequence: CASSLGSRPRVF.

This chain uses TRBV30 with TRBJ1-2; TRBD1 might be the D (6 bases). The CDR3 sequence is 13 residues long. In germline, CDR1 is GTSNPN, CDR2 SVGIG (reference sequence). Trimming shortened V by 0 bases and J by 8 bases, and 13 bases separated the two germline ends. The DNA for the CDR3 is TGTGCCTGGAGTGTACTCTTCGGGGGCGGCTACACCTTC. This codes for CAWSVLFGGGYTF.

The chain carries TRBV11-3 and TRBJ2-1; no clear D. Germline V gives CDR1 SGHNT, CDR2 YENEEA. The CDR3 is 14 amino acids. Between the trimmed V and J ends, which lost 1 base and 6 bases, there was a span of 10 bases. This chain's CDR3 is CASSLGAASNEQFF. CDR3 DNA sequence: TGTGCCAGCAGCTTAGGGGCCGCATCCAATGAGCAGTTCTTC.

The chain combines TRBV7-9 with TRBJ1-4; 7 nucleotides agree with TRBD1. The germline gives CDR1 SEHNR, CDR2 FQNEAQ (reference sequence). CDR3 size: 16 residues. J gave up 5 bases and V 0 bases, and 6 bases lay outside the gene matches. CDR3 DNA: TGTGCCAGCAGCTTAGCAAAGGACAGGATCAATGAAAAACTGTTTTTT. Translated, it gives CASSLAKDRINEKLFF. The whole variable domain, remainder taken from reference TRBV7-9 and TRBJ1-4, is DTGVSQNPRHKITKRGQNVTFRCDPISEHNRLYWYRQTLGQGPEFLTYFQNEAQLEKSRLLSDRFSAERPKGSFSTLEIQRTEQGDSAMYLCASSLAKDRINEKLFFGSGTQLSVL.

This clone has just one count. CDR3 DNA sequence: TGTGCCAGCAGTTTAGGAGGAAACGCTAACTATGGCTACACCTTC. Translating gives CASSLGGNANYGYTF. This sequence joins TRBV28 and TRBJ1-2; D ambiguous. Germline V gene data show CDR1 as MDHEN and CDR2 as SYDVKM. Trimming removed 2 bases at V and 0 bases at J, with 10 bases between. The CDR3 length is 15 residues.

Details on this clone: The sample carries other DNA sequences with the same CDR3. J is TRBJ2-7 and V is TRBV29-1; no definite D call. Trimming stripped 4 bases from V and 4 bases from J, with 5 bases between. Germline loops: CDR1 SQVTM, CDR2 ANQGSEA. The CDR3 runs 10 residues. CDR3 region: CSVGDYEQYF. CDR3 sequence (DNA): TGCAGCGTTGGGGATTACGAGCAGTACTTC.

The V call is TRBV6-5, the J call TRBJ2-1; tentative D call: TRBD1 (7 bases). V gave up 4 bases and J gave up 12 bases, with 16 bases separating them. The CDR3 length is 13 residues. Germline loops: CDR1 MNHEY, CDR2 SVGAGI. The CDR3 nucleotides are TGTGCCAGCAGTTCGAGGCAGGGGGGCATGCAGTTCTTC. This encodes CASSSRQGGMQFF.

The V and J genes are TRBV5-1 and TRBJ1-2; TRBD1 agrees at 7 bases. CDR3 length: 13 amino acids. After removal of 2 bases from V and 8 bases from J, the junction contained 6 bases not matched to a gene. In germline, CDR1 is SGHRS, CDR2 YFSETQ. This CDR3 reads CASSLQGLDGYTF. CDR3 bases: TGCGCCAGCAGCTTACAGGGGTTGGACGGCTACACCTTC. The whole variable domain, filled in from reference TRBV5-1 and TRBJ1-2, reads KAGVTQTPRYLIKTRGQQVTLSCSPISGHRSVSWYQQTPGQGLQFLFEYFSETQRNKGNFPGRFSGRQFSNSRSEMNVSTLELGDSALYLCASSLQGLDGYTFGSGTRLTVV.

The chain combines TRBV4-1 with TRBJ2-1; 13 nucleotides align to TRBD2. The CDR3 has 20 amino acids. The ends lost 2 bases at V and 2 bases at J; junction bases unmatched: 12. Germline-derived CDR1 and CDR2 are MGHRA and YSYEKL. CDR3 in DNA: TGCGCCAGCAGCCAATTATCTGCGACTAGCGGGAGGCTAACCTACAATGAGCAGTTCTTC. Amino acid sequence: CASSQLSATSGRLTYNEQFF.

J is TRBJ2-7 and V is TRBV7-2; no definite D call. CDR1 SGHTA and CDR2 FQGNSA come from the germline V gene. The CDR3 has 15 amino acids. The ends were cut back, 5 bases at V and 1 base at J, with 15 bases in the middle. CDR3 DNA: TGTGCCAGCAGCCCCGGGCTTTCAGGATCCTACGAGCAGTACTTC. This encodes CASSPGLSGSYEQYF.

The V call is TRBV6-6, the J call TRBJ1-2; 11 bases map to TRBD1. V trimming: 0 bases; J trimming: 6 bases; junction bases outside the gene matches: 6. Germline V CDR1 and CDR2: MNHNY, SVGAGI (reference sequence). The CDR3 is 16 residues long. The CDR3 coding sequence is TGTGCCAGCAGTTACTCGGGTGGGACAGGGGGTGATGGCTACACCTTC. It yields the protein CASSYSGGTGGDGYTF.

As regards this clone: Different DNA sequences within this sample yield the same CDR3. This sequence joins TRBV30 and TRBJ1-3; maybe TRBD1 (6 bases). Trimming left V 5 bases short and J 2 bases short, with 10 bases between. The CDR3 is 13 residues long. Germline assignment: CDR1 GTSNPN and CDR2 SVGIG (reference sequence). The CDR3 spells CAWRQGTGNTIYF. In nucleotides, the CDR3 is TGTGCCTGGCGCCAGGGGACTGGAAACACCATATATTTT.

A note on this clone: Additional DNA sequences in this sample encode the identical CDR3. The V and J genes are TRBV30 and TRBJ2-5; D is undetermined. The CDR3 loop spans 12 amino acids. Trimming pared 0 bases from V and 4 bases from J, leaving 6 bases between. Germline V CDR1 and CDR2: GTSNPN, SVGIG (reference sequence). The CDR3 sequence is CAWSVTRETQYF. In DNA, the CDR3 is TGTGCCTGGAGTGTAACCCGAGAGACCCAGTACTTC.

J is TRBJ1-5 and V is TRBV7-2, with D unresolved. The CDR3 has 15 residues. Trimming left V 1 base short and J 3 bases short, with 10 bases between. Per germline, CDR1 SGHTA and CDR2 FQGNSA. The CDR3 spells CASSLGAGNNQPQHF. CDR3 bases: TGTGCCAGCAGCTTAGGGGCGGGTAACAATCAGCCCCAGCATTTT.

This clone was recorded once. The V and J genes are TRBV5-1 and TRBJ1-6; 8 bases are shared with TRBD1. The CDR3 consists of 17 residues. Germline V gene lookup returns CDR1 SGHRS and CDR2 YFSETQ. Trimming at V came to 1 base and at J to 4 bases, leaving 7 bases not matched to a gene. The CDR3 nucleotides read TGCGCCAGCAGCTTGACACCGGGACAGGAGTATAATTCACCCCTCCACTTT. Protein: CASSLTPGQEYNSPLHF.

The V and J genes are TRBV10-3 and TRBJ2-5; a possible D gene is TRBD2 (5 bases). With the DNA end fitting TRBJ2-7 better, the J assignment may be wrong. The length of the CDR3 is 14 residues. Per germline, CDR1 ENHRY and CDR2 SYGVKD. The CDR3 loop reads CAISVKGVGYEQYF. The CDR3, as DNA: TGTGCCATCAGTGTTAAGGGAGTGGGATACGAGCAGTACTTC.

This sequence joins TRBV7-2 and TRBJ2-7, with 8 bases aligning to TRBD1. The junction had 2 bases not matched to a gene; V was cut back by 1 base and J by 6 bases. The germline gives CDR1 SGHTA, CDR2 FQGNSA. The CDR3 is made up of 13 amino acids. The CDR3 reads CASSLEDRAEQYF. The CDR3 nucleotides are TGTGCCAGCAGCTTAGAGGACAGGGCCGAGCAGTACTTC. Looking up the rest from reference TRBV7-2 and TRBJ2-7 gives the full variable domain: GAGVSQSPSNKVTEKGKDVELRCDPISGHTALYWYRQSLGQGLEFLIYFQGNSAPDKSGLPSDRFSAERTGGSVSTLTIQRTQQEDSAVYLCASSLEDRAEQYFGPGTRLTVT.

The genes are TRBV5-4 and TRBJ2-2; TRBD2 might be the D (6 bases). The CDR3 is 17 amino acids. Germline loops: CDR1 SGHNT, CDR2 YYREEE (reference sequence). V was pared by 1 base and J by 1 base, with 14 bases between. The CDR3 region has the DNA TGTGCCAGCAGCTTGCGGGTAGCGGCGATGAACACCGGGGAGCTGTTTTTT. As protein: CASSLRVAAMNTGELFF. Together with reference TRBV5-4 and TRBJ2-2, the CDR3 gives the full variable domain: ETGVTQSPTHLIKTRGQQVTLRCSSQSGHNTVSWYQQALGQGPQFIFQYYREEENGRGNFPPRFSGLQFPNYSSELNVNALELDDSALYLCASSLRVAAMNTGELFFGEGSRLTVL.

The CDR3 nucleotides read TGTGCCAGCAGCTTGGGGGGGCGTCAGCCCCAGCATTTT. It codes for CASSLGGRQPQHF. The V and J genes are TRBV7-2 and TRBJ1-5; possibly TRBD1 for D (6 bases). This CDR3 spans 13 amino acids. V dropped 3 bases and J dropped 6 bases, with 9 bases sitting between them. CDR1 and CDR2 from the germline V gene are SGHTA and FQGNSA.

As regards this clone: Other DNA sequences in the sample encode the same CDR3. V usage is TRBV10-3 and J usage is TRBJ1-3; D possibly corresponds to TRBD1 (5 bases). Germline V gene lookup returns CDR1 ENHRY and CDR2 SYGVKD. The CDR3 loop spans 14 amino acids. V dropped 3 bases and J dropped 4 bases, with 10 bases sitting between them. The CDR3 region is CAISEGAAGNTIYF. CDR3 coding DNA: TGTGCCATCAGTGAAGGGGCAGCAGGAAACACCATATATTTT.

The chain carries TRBV30 and TRBJ1-4, with a weak D call TRBD1 (5 bases). The V end lost 7 bases, the J end lost 4 bases, and 10 bases lay between the germline ends. The CDR3 length is 12 residues. Germline V CDR1 and CDR2: GTSNPN, SVGIG (reference sequence). DNA of the CDR3: TGTGCCTTGACAGAAATTAATGAAAAACTGTTTTTT. This translates into CALTEINEKLFF.

This sequence joins TRBV7-9 and TRBJ2-1; D is unresolved. There are 11 residues in the CDR3. Germline CDR1 is SEHNR and CDR2 is FQNEAQ (reference sequence). V lost 1 base, J lost 10 bases, and 5 bases lay in between. The CDR3 sequence: CASSLVWEQFF. CDR3 bases: TGTGCCAGCAGCTTAGTGTGGGAGCAGTTCTTC.

The chain joins TRBV4-1 to TRBJ2-3; 10 bases map to TRBD2. V gave up 0 bases and J gave up 4 bases; unmatched junction bases: 10. CDR1 is MGHRA and CDR2 is YSYEKL in the germline V gene. The CDR3 loop spans 18 amino acids. In DNA, the CDR3 is TGCGCCAGCAGCCAAGAACCCGTCGCTAGCGGGAGTGCAGATACGCAGTATTTT. Encoded protein: CASSQEPVASGSADTQYF.

V is TRBV18 and J is TRBJ2-2; D ambiguous. V lost 2 bases to trimming and J lost 4 bases, with 11 bases between them. Germline-derived CDR1 and CDR2 are KGHSH and LQKENI. This CDR3 is 15 amino acids long. The CDR3 nucleotides read TGTGCCAGCTCACCAATGATATCGGGCACCGGGGAGCTGTTTTTT. Protein product: CASSPMISGTGELFF.

The rearrangement links TRBV28 to TRBJ2-3; D not resolved. This CDR3 spans 12 amino acids. Trimming stripped 7 bases from V and 0 bases from J, with 5 bases between. Per the germline V gene, CDR1 is MDHEN and CDR2 is SYDVKM. The CDR3, as DNA: TGTGCCAGCACCACTAGCACAGATACGCAGTATTTT. This encodes CASTTSTDTQYF.